This TCR beta chain was recovered during a study of T cell responses to AZD1222 COVID-19 vaccine. Study conclusions and caveats: With dominance at 160-218 and 743-854, vaccine-associated CD4 TCRs spanned spike. The repertoires were collected only after the peak T cell response. The number of AZD1222 recipients seropositive at baseline was only five or six.

Notes on this clone: Its antigen is not identified.

Trimming took off 1 base at V and 0 bases at J, with 12 bases between the two ends. The V gene's germline CDR1 is LNHDA and CDR2 SQIVND (reference sequence). This CDR3 has 16 amino acids. Only in-frame clones appear in the TCRdb table, and some are missing; sequencing was by immunoSEQ multiplex PCR. The data show 45,000 to 50,000 clones, with 89% seen just once and approximately 5% held by the top ten. The TCR sequence derives from an adult who received the AZD1222 COVID-19 vaccine. The chain carries TRBV19 and TRBJ1-1, with D uncertain. Sequenced here: peripheral blood, sampled 28 days after the second AZD1222 dose. In DNA, the CDR3 is TGTGCCAGTAGTATAGCCCCGTCGAGAATGAACACTGAAGCTTTCTTT. Its protein is CASSIAPSRMNTEAFF.